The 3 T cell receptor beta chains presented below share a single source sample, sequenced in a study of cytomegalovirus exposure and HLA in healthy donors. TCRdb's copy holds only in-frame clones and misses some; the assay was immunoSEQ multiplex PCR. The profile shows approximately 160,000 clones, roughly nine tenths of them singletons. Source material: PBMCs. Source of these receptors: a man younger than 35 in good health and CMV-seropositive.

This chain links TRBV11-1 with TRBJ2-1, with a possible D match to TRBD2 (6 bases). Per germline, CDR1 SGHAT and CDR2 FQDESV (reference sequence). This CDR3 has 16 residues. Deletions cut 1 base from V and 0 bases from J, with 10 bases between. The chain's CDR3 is CASSLVSGLSYNEQFF. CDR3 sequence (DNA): TGTGCCAGCAGCTTAGTGTCGGGACTCTCCTACAATGAGCAGTTCTTC.

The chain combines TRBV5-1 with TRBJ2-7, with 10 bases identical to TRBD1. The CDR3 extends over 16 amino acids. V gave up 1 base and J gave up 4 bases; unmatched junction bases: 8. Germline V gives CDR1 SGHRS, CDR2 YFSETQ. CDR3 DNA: TGCGCCAGCAGCTTGATCGTGGGACAGGGGAATTACGAGCAGTACTTC. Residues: CASSLIVGQGNYEQYF. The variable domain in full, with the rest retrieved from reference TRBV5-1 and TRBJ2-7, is KAGVTQTPRYLIKTRGQQVTLSCSPISGHRSVSWYQQTPGQGLQFLFEYFSETQRNKGNFPGRFSGRQFSNSRSEMNVSTLELGDSALYLCASSLIVGQGNYEQYFGPGTRLTVT.

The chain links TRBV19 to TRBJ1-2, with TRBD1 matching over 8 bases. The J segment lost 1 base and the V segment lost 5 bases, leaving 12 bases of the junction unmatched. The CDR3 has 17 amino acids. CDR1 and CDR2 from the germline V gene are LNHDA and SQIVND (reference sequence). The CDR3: CASSPGTGIRVNYGYTF. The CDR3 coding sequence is TGTGCCAGTAGTCCTGGGACAGGAATACGAGTTAACTATGGCTACACCTTC.